The rows below give T cell receptor beta chains drawn from one sample of a study of blood T cell repertoires in COVID-19. The assay was immunoSEQ multiplex PCR, and TCRdb's table has in-frame clones only and misses some. The table records 200,000 to 300,000 clones, 84% of them present only once. Sequencing input: peripheral blood. The receptors shown here come from a man between 60 and 75 years old with acute or convalescent COVID-19. The CDR3 runs from the conserved cysteine through the conserved F or W. Each record gives: D gene, clone size, J gene, V gene, CDR3 DNA, CDR3 protein. D genes are given only for firm matches. Clone size is not always given. Where it is, it says once, few, many or a class for expanded clones.

D: .
size: .
J: TRBJ2-3
V: TRBV6-5
DNA: TGTGCCAGCGGGGGACACCCAAGCACAGATACGCAGTATTTT
CDR3: CASGGHPSTDTQYF

D: TRBD1
size: .
J: TRBJ1-3
V: TRBV10-3
DNA: TGTGCCATCAGTGGACAGGGTACAGGAAACACCATATATTTT
CDR3: CAISGQGTGNTIYF

D: TRBD2
size: .
J: TRBJ2-5
V: TRBV13
DNA: TGTGCCAGCAGCTACCTGACTAGCGGGGGGACGAAAGAGACCCAGTACTTC
CDR3: CASSYLTSGGTKETQYF

D: TRBD2
size: .
J: TRBJ2-1
V: TRBV9
DNA: TGTGCCAGCAGCGTAGCGGGTAGCGGGAGTTATGAGCAGTTCTTC
CDR3: CASSVAGSGSYEQFF

D: TRBD1
size: .
J: TRBJ1-1
V: TRBV6-5
DNA: TGTGCCAGCAGCTTACAGGGGGCCCGCACTGAAGCTTTCTTT
CDR3: CASSLQGARTEAFF

D: .
size: .
J: TRBJ2-1
V: TRBV6-5
DNA: TGTGCCAGCAGTTACTCCCGGGAACCCTACAATGAGCAGTTCTTC
CDR3: CASSYSREPYNEQFF

D: .
size: .
J: TRBJ2-1
V: TRBV10-3
DNA: TGTGCCATCAGCGGACAGAATGAGCAGTTCTTC
CDR3: CAISGQNEQFF

D: .
size: .
J: TRBJ2-3
V: TRBV28
DNA: TGTGCCAGCAGTTTTGGAGGGAGAGATACGCAGTATTTT
CDR3: CASSFGGRDTQYF

D: .
size: .
J: TRBJ1-3
V: TRBV9
DNA: TGTGCCAGCAGCGCCGACGGGGGGGCCCCCTCTGGAAACACCATATATTTT
CDR3: CASSADGGAPSGNTIYF

D: .
size: once
J: TRBJ1-6
V: TRBV10-3
DNA: TGTGCCATCAGTGGACAGGCCCTCTCTGGTAATTCACCCCTCCACTTT
CDR3: CAISGQALSGNSPLHF

D: TRBD1
size: .
J: TRBJ1-6
V: TRBV6-6
DNA: TGTGCCAGCAGTTACGGGACAGGGCCTAATTCACCCCTCCACTTT
CDR3: CASSYGTGPNSPLHF

D: .
size: .
J: TRBJ1-2
V: TRBV6-5
DNA: TGTGCCAGCACATACGACATGGGGGGGAAAAATGGCTACACCTTC
CDR3: CASTYDMGGKNGYTF

D: TRBD2
size: .
J: TRBJ2-3
V: TRBV6-6
DNA: TGTGCCAGTCTAGCGGCTGCTTGGGGGGGAGATACGCAGTATTTT
CDR3: CASLAAAWGGDTQYF

D: .
size: .
J: TRBJ2-5
V: TRBV7-2
DNA: TGTGCCAGCAGCGACGCAGGAGGCGGGACCGGGTACTTC
CDR3: CASSDAGGGTGYF

D: TRBD2
size: .
J: TRBJ2-5
V: TRBV6-5
DNA: TGTGCCAGCAGTAAGCGACTAGCGGGACACCTCACCCAGTACTTC
CDR3: CASSKRLAGHLTQYF

D: .
size: few
J: TRBJ1-5
V: TRBV7-9
DNA: TGTGCCAGCACCCCAAATAGCAATCAGCCCCAGCATTTT
CDR3: CASTPNSNQPQHF

D: TRBD1
size: .
J: TRBJ2-7
V: TRBV2
DNA: TGTGCCAGCAGTGGGACAGGTTACGAGCAGTACTTC
CDR3: CASSGTGYEQYF

D: .
size: few
J: TRBJ2-7
V: TRBV28
DNA: TGTGCCAGCAGTTTAAAGGGGGACGAGCAGTACTTC
CDR3: CASSLKGDEQYF

D: TRBD1
size: .
J: TRBJ2-5
V: TRBV7-9
DNA: TGTGCCAGCAGCCCCCTCGACAGGGTCGGAGAGACCCAGTACTTC
CDR3: CASSPLDRVGETQYF

D: TRBD1
size: .
J: TRBJ1-2
V: TRBV15
DNA: TGTGCCACCAGCGTAAACAGGGGGCCTAACTATGGCTACACCTTC
CDR3: CATSVNRGPNYGYTF

D: TRBD1
size: .
J: TRBJ2-3
V: TRBV6-5
DNA: TGTGCCAGCAGTTATACAGGGGAGAGCACAGATACGCAGTATTTT
CDR3: CASSYTGESTDTQYF

D: .
size: once
J: TRBJ1-1
V: TRBV6-5
DNA: TGTGCCAGCAGCGTCCGGACAAGGAACACTGAAGCTTTCTTT
CDR3: CASSVRTRNTEAFF

D: .
size: .
J: TRBJ2-3
V: TRBV5-1
DNA: TGCGCCAGCGGAACGGGTGCCACAGATACGCAGTATTTT
CDR3: CASGTGATDTQYF

D: .
size: .
J: TRBJ1-2
V: TRBV6-6
DNA: TGTGCCAGCAGTTCCGGCGGACTCGTACGCTACACCTTC
CDR3: CASSSGGLVRYTF

D: .
size: .
J: TRBJ2-7
V: TRBV18
DNA: TGTGCCAGCTCACTACCTAGGGGCGAGCAGTACTTC
CDR3: CASSLPRGEQYF

D: TRBD1
size: .
J: TRBJ2-3
V: TRBV7-2
DNA: TGTGCCAGCAGCGCGTGGACAGGACCCACAGATACGCAGTATTTT
CDR3: CASSAWTGPTDTQYF

D: .
size: .
J: TRBJ1-4
V: TRBV28
DNA: TGTGCCAGCAGTGCCCCGGACAGCTATTATGAAAAACTGTTTTTT
CDR3: CASSAPDSYYEKLFF